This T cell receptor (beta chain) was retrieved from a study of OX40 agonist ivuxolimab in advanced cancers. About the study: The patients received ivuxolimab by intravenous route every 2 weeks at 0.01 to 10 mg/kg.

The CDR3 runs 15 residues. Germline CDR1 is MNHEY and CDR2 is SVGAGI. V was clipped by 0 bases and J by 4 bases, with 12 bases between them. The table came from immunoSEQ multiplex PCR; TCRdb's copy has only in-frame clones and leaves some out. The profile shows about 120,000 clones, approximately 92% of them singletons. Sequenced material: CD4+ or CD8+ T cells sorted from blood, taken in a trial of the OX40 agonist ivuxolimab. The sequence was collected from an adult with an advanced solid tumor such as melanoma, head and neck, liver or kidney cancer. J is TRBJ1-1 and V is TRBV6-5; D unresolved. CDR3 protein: CASSYSKGWGTEAFF. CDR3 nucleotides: TGTGCCAGCAGTTACTCGAAAGGGTGGGGCACTGAAGCTTTCTTT.